These T cell receptor beta chains were read from a single sample in a study of shared clonotypes between healthy human individuals. Method: immunoSEQ multiplex PCR; TCRdb's copy keeps in-frame clones and lacks some. This table has roughly 1.4 million clones, about 98.5% appearing once. The sample was naive CD4+ T cells sorted from blood. These receptor sequences come from a man aged 30 to 45 in good health. Both conserved end residues are part of each CDR3. The D gene is left open where the match is weak. Clone size is shown for a subset of rows, as once, few, many or a class of expanded clone.

>TRBJ2-7|14|TRBV29-1|TRBD1|.
TGCAGCGTAGAAGAGACAGGGTCCCCCTACGAGCAGTACTTC
CSVEETGSPYEQYF
>TRBJ2-3|14|TRBV6-4|.|.
TGTGCCAGCAGTGACGGTCGAGACACAGATACGCAGTATTTT
CASSDGRDTDTQYF
>TRBJ1-4|12|TRBV9|TRBD1|.
TGTGCCAGCAGGGGGACAGATGAAAAACTGTTTTTT
CASRGTDEKLFF
>TRBJ2-7|17|TRBV11-2|.|.
TGTGCCAGCAGCCAGATCTCTCCGCAGGGGCCTCGATACGAGCAGTACTTC
CASSQISPQGPRYEQYF
>TRBJ1-1|14|TRBV2|.|.
TGTGCCAGCAGTGAAAATGTTATGAACACTGAAGCTTTCTTT
CASSENVMNTEAFF
>TRBJ2-5|15|TRBV6-4|TRBD1|.
TGTGCCAGCAGCCCGGGACAGGGCCTCCAAGAGACCCAGTACTTC
CASSPGQGLQETQYF
>TRBJ2-2|19|TRBV7-6|TRBD1|.
TGTGCCAGCAGTTACCATGGTTTATCGGACAGGGCTATCACCGGGGAGCTGTTTTTT
CASSYHGLSDRAITGELFF
>TRBJ2-1|13|TRBV7-8|TRBD2|.
TGTGCCAGCAGCGGAGGACTAGCGGGAAGCAAGTTCTTC
CASSGGLAGSKFF
>TRBJ2-1|16|TRBV19|TRBD2|.
TGTGCCAGTAGTATACGTCTTGCGGGAGGGTACAATGAGCAGTTCTTC
CASSIRLAGGYNEQFF
>TRBJ2-3|14|TRBV4-3|TRBD1|.
TGCGCCAGCAGCGGACAGGGGGGGACAGATACGCAGTATTTT
CASSGQGGTDTQYF
>TRBJ2-5|14|TRBV7-2|.|once
TGTGCCAGCAGCCCATGGACGACCCCAGAGACCCAGTACTTC
CASSPWTTPETQYF
>TRBJ2-7|15|TRBV18|TRBD2|.
TGTGCCAGCTCACCGGGGCTAGCGGCCAACTACGAGCAGTACTTC
CASSPGLAANYEQYF
>TRBJ2-3|15|TRBV5-6|.|.
TGTGCCAGCAGCTTGGTCGGCAGGGGCACAGATACGCAGTATTTT
CASSLVGRGTDTQYF
>TRBJ2-5|16|TRBV18|.|.
TGTGCCAGCTCACCACGGCAGGTAGCCGGGGGTGAGACCCAGTACTTC
CASSPRQVAGGETQYF
>TRBJ2-2|15|TRBV19|.|.
TGTGCCAGTACCATCAAAGCACGGTCGAGCGGGGAGCTGTTTTTT
CASTIKARSSGELFF
>TRBJ1-5|13|TRBV29-1|TRBD1|.
TGCAGCGTCGCACAGGGGCCAAATCAGCCCCAGCATTTT
CSVAQGPNQPQHF
>TRBJ2-7|12|TRBV27|.|.
TGTGCCAGCAGTCGGCTCGTAGGCGAGCAGTACTTC
CASSRLVGEQYF
>TRBJ2-3|14|TRBV9|.|.
TGTGCCAGCAGCGTACGGGGTTACACAGATACGCAGTATTTT
CASSVRGYTDTQYF
>TRBJ1-2|14|TRBV5-8|.|.
TGTGCCAGCAGCTTGAACAGGGACTCCTATGGCTACACCTTC
CASSLNRDSYGYTF
>TRBJ1-5|13|TRBV7-6|.|.
TGTGCCAGCAGCCCCCAGTCCAATCAGCCCCAGCATTTT
CASSPQSNQPQHF
>TRBJ1-5|15|TRBV19|TRBD1|.
TGTGCCAGTAGTGAGACAGGGAGGGGCAATCAGCCCCAGCATTTT
CASSETGRGNQPQHF
>TRBJ2-5|15|TRBV25-1|.|.
TGTGCCAGCAGTGAATGGGGTTCCGTTGGAGAGACCCAGTACTTC
CASSEWGSVGETQYF
>TRBJ1-5|15|TRBV7-2|TRBD1|.
TGTGCCAGCAGCTTAGCGCGGACAGGGCTTCAGCCCCAGCATTTT
CASSLARTGLQPQHF
>TRBJ1-4|17|TRBV7-9|.|.
TGTGCCAGCAGCTCCGCGAATGGTAAAGGAGCGGGTGAAAAACTGTTTTTT
CASSSANGKGAGEKLFF
>TRBJ2-3|12|TRBV30|.|.
TGTGCCTGGAGTGAAGGACTGGATACGCAGTATTTT
CAWSEGLDTQYF
>TRBJ1-1|14|TRBV5-4|.|.
TGTGCCAGCAGCTTACGGGCGCCGAACACTGAAGCTTTCTTT
CASSLRAPNTEAFF
>TRBJ2-7|15|TRBV6-6|.|.
TGTGCCAGCAGCCCCTCGGCGTGGCAGACCTACGAGCAGTACTTC
CASSPSAWQTYEQYF
>TRBJ2-7|18|TRBV11-2|TRBD2|.
TGTGCCAGCAGCTTAGGGATAGCGGGAGGACCTAATCCCTACGAGCAGTACTTC
CASSLGIAGGPNPYEQYF
>TRBJ1-2|14|TRBV28|.|.
TGTGCCAGCAGTTTACAGGTGATTAACTATGGCTACACCTTC
CASSLQVINYGYTF
>TRBJ2-7|14|TRBV27|.|once
TGTGCCAGCAGTTTTTCCCAGGGTAGTAACGAGCAGTACTTC
CASSFSQGSNEQYF
>TRBJ2-1|11|TRBV29-1|.|.
TGCAGCGTGGGGGAGACCAATGAGCAGTTCTTC
CSVGETNEQFF
>TRBJ2-1|13|TRBV19|.|.
TGTGCCAGTAGTATCACCCTCTTGAGTGAGCAGTTCTTC
CASSITLLSEQFF
>TRBJ2-7|15|TRBV10-3|TRBD2|.
TGTGCCATCAGTACCAGCGGGAGGGCCGCCTACGAGCAGTACTTC
CAISTSGRAAYEQYF
>TRBJ2-7|14|TRBV5-1|TRBD1|.
TGCGCCAGCAGCAGCTCCGGGACAGACGACGAGCAGTACTTC
CASSSSGTDDEQYF
>TRBJ2-7|15|TRBV11-2|.|.
TGTGCCAGCAGCTTAGCCGCGACAGAGACCTACGAGCAGTACTTC
CASSLAATETYEQYF
>TRBJ1-5|13|TRBV28|.|.
TGTGCCTGCGAGGGAGCCCACAATCAGCCCCAGCATTTT
CACEGAHNQPQHF
>TRBJ2-7|13|TRBV19|TRBD2|.
TGTGCCAGCCCTTGGACTAGCGGCTACGAGCAGTACTTC
CASPWTSGYEQYF
>TRBJ2-4|14|TRBV9|.|.
TGTGCCAGCAGCGAGACGGTAGCCAAAAACATTCAGTACTTC
CASSETVAKNIQYF
>TRBJ1-2|16|TRBV6-5|TRBD1|.
TGTGCCAGCAGTTACGCGAGACAGGGAGCTAACTATGGCTACACCTTC
CASSYARQGANYGYTF
>TRBJ2-1|15|TRBV10-3|TRBD2|.
TGTGCCATCAGTGAGGGACTAGCGGGAGAGGATGAGCAGTTCTTC
CAISEGLAGEDEQFF
>TRBJ1-1|14|TRBV9|.|once
TGTGCCAGCAGCGTAATAGGGGGGAACACTGAAGCTTTCTTT
CASSVIGGNTEAFF
>TRBJ2-5|16|TRBV11-2|TRBD2|once
TGTGCCAGCAGCCCTAAGGGACTAGCGGGATGGGAGACCCAGTACTTC
CASSPKGLAGWETQYF
>TRBJ2-5|13|TRBV18|.|.
TGTGCCAGCTCACCACGACTGGAAGAGACCCAGTACTTC
CASSPRLEETQYF
>TRBJ1-1|15|TRBV15|TRBD1|.
TGTGCCACCAGCAGGCCACAGGGGAGGGGCACTGAAGCTTTCTTT
CATSRPQGRGTEAFF
>TRBJ1-2|14|TRBV5-1|TRBD1|.
TGCGCCAGCAGCTTGTCTCAGGGGGCTGGTGGCTACACCTTC
CASSLSQGAGGYTF
>TRBJ2-1|20|TRBV7-6|.|.
TGTGCCAGCAGCATAGAAAGATTTTTTGGGGGGAGGCAAAACTACAATGAGCAGTTCTTC
CASSIERFFGGRQNYNEQFF
>TRBJ1-1|15|TRBV5-1|TRBD1|.
TGCGCCAGCACCGGTAGGGGGCGAGGTGTTGTGAAAGCTTTCTTT
CASTGRGRGVVKAFF
>TRBJ2-7|13|TRBV30|.|.
TGTGCCTGGATTCCGGCAGGCTCCTACGAGCAGTACTTC
CAWIPAGSYEQYF
>TRBJ1-2|17|TRBV5-1|.|.
TGCGCCAGCAGCCCTGTGGGGACACTGAGTACTAACTATGGCTACACCTTC
CASSPVGTLSTNYGYTF
>TRBJ2-3|12|TRBV7-9|.|.
TGTGCCAGCAGCTTTCAACCAGATACGCAGTATTTT
CASSFQPDTQYF
>TRBJ2-5|15|TRBV6-1|TRBD2|.
TGTGCCAGCAGTACAGAAGCGGGAGTCACAGAGACCCAGTACTTC
CASSTEAGVTETQYF
>TRBJ2-1|15|TRBV7-8|.|.
TGTGCCAGCAGCTCTAAGGAGGGCCGGTACAATGAGCAGTTCTTC
CASSSKEGRYNEQFF
>TRBJ2-5|14|TRBV25-1|.|.
TGTGCCAGCAGTGAAGGAACAGACCTCGAGACCCAGTACTTC
CASSEGTDLETQYF
>TRBJ2-7|15|TRBV19|.|.
TGTGCCAGTAGTATAGACCAAAGTCATAACTACGAGCAGTACTTC
CASSIDQSHNYEQYF
>TRBJ2-3|14|TRBV6-1|.|.
TGTGCCAGCGCCATCGGAATGAGCACAGATACGCAGTATTTT
CASAIGMSTDTQYF
>TRBJ2-1|15|TRBV11-2|.|.
TGTGCCAGCAGCTTTTCCGCGATTAGAAACAATGAGCAGTTCTTC
CASSFSAIRNNEQFF
>TRBJ2-3|16|TRBV7-2|TRBD2|once
TGTGCCAGCAGGTCCCAAGGCGGGAGTGGGACAGATACGCAGTATTTT
CASRSQGGSGTDTQYF
>TRBJ1-4|13|TRBV5-6|.|.
TGTGCCAGCAGCTTGGTTGGTTTTGAAAAACTGTTTTTT
CASSLVGFEKLFF